This T cell receptor (beta chain) came from a study of CD8 T cells in Susac syndrome. Relapsing-remitting disease, either stable or active, was present in the treatment-naive patients who were the multiple sclerosis controls. The RNA, roughly 0.5 to 1 ug, was put through reverse transcription using random hexamers. Multiplex PCR with immunoSEQ amplified the TCR beta CDR3 across 54 Vbeta and 13 Jbeta. TCRdb analysed the immunoSEQ multiplex PCR reads with MiXCR anew, one entry per CDR3 protein. This table has about 400,000 distinct CDR3 sequences, roughly 85% appearing once. Germline V gene sequence: CDR1 GTSNPN, CDR2 SVGIG (reference sequence). Trimming took 5 bases from V and 1 from J, leaving 11 bases between them. The CDR3 contains 13 residues. This clonotype has just one count.

Sequences were obtained from CD8+ T cells from PBMCs. The V gene is TRBV30, the J gene TRBJ1-1; the D is unclear. This receptor was identified in a human donor with multiple sclerosis. This chain's CDR3 is CAWDLDPNTEAFF. The DNA for the CDR3 is TGTGCCTGGGACTTGGACCCGAACACTGAAGCTTTCTTT.